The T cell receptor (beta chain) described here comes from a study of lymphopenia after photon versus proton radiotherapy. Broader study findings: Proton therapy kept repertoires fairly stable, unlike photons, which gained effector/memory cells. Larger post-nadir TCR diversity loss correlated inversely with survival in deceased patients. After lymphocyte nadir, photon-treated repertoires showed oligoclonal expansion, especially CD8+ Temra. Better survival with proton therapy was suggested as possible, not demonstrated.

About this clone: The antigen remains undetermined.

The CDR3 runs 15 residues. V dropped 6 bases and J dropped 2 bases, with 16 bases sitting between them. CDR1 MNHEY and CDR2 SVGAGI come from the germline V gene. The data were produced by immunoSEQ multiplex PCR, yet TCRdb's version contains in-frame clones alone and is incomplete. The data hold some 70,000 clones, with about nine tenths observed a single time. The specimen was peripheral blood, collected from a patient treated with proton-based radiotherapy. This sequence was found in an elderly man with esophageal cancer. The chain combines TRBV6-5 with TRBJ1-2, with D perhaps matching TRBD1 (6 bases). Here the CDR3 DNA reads TGTGCCAGCAGCCACGGGGGCCAGATAAACTATGGCTACACCTTC. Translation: CASSHGGQINYGYTF.